This T cell receptor beta chain is drawn from a study of blood T cells in healthy people across ages. Whole-study findings and limits: What prevented conclusive comparison of naive and antigen-experienced cells was that PBMCs were unsorted. Possibly, changes in expanded clonotypes were confounded because donor CMV status was unknown.

The authors ran a second PCR of about 6 to 11 cycles using a sample-barcoded 5' primer and a J-beta primer mix. TCRdb independently ran MiXCR on the 5' RACE reads; one entry per CDR3 protein. The sample shows 1.6 million or so distinct CDR3 sequences, roughly 32% of them seen only once. The CDR3 has 16 residues. J lost 5 bases, V lost 0 bases, and 2 bases had no gene match. Germline CDR1 is MRHNA and CDR2 is SNTAGT. A remark on this clonotype: Its antigen is undetermined.

At least 7 million PBMCs were isolated per sample. Total RNA extracted from each sample amounted to at least 5 micrograms. This clonotype was sampled from a young woman in good health. What was sequenced was blood. This chain uses TRBV6-4 with TRBJ2-1, with 12 positions matching TRBD2. The CDR3 reads CASSDSGTSGHNEQFF. In DNA form, the CDR3 reads TGTGCCAGCAGTGACTCGGGGACTAGCGGGCACAATGAGCAGTTCTTC.